The 17 T cell receptor beta chains reported below all come from one sample, sequenced in a study of shared clonotypes between healthy human individuals. Clones were read by immunoSEQ multiplex PCR, and TCRdb kept only the in-frame ones, dropping some. The sample carries about half a million clones, around 80% recorded once. The specimen sequenced was PBMCs. Every receptor here comes from a middle-aged woman in good health. Some clones in this sample may be carry-over from other donors' samples.

The V and J genes are TRBV7-9 and TRBJ2-7; D perhaps matches TRBD1 (5 bases). This CDR3 contains 13 residues. Between the trimmed V and J ends, which lost 5 bases and 3 bases, there was a span of 11 bases. Germline V gene sequence: CDR1 SEHNR, CDR2 FQNEAQ (reference sequence). In DNA form, the CDR3 reads TGTGCCAGCAGCACAGGTTTCCACTACGAGCAGTACTTC. It translates to CASSTGFHYEQYF.

The chain uses TRBV27 and TRBJ2-7, with 8 nucleotides matching TRBD1. Per germline, CDR1 MNHEY and CDR2 SMNVEV (reference sequence). Germline trimming cut 0 bases from V and 3 bases from J; bases unmatched to any gene: 7. The CDR3 extends over 16 amino acids. CDR3 protein: CASSLSPPGTGYEQYF. Written as DNA, the CDR3 is TGTGCCAGCAGTTTATCTCCCCCCGGGACAGGCTACGAGCAGTACTTC.

This clone appeared a few times. The chain is built from TRBV30 and TRBJ1-3, with D unclear. Germline CDR1 is GTSNPN and CDR2 is SVGIG (reference sequence). The CDR3 runs 12 residues. Trimming took off 3 bases at V and 3 bases at J, with 6 bases between the two ends. The CDR3 bases are TGTGCCTGGAGACTTTTTGGAAACACCATATATTTT. This encodes CAWRLFGNTIYF. The full variable domain, with the rest looked up from reference TRBV30 and TRBJ1-3, is SQTIHQWPATLVQPVGSPLSLECTVEGTSNPNLYWYRQAAGRGLQLLFYSVGIGQISSEVPQNLSASRPQDRQFILSSKKLLLSDSGFYLCAWRLFGNTIYFGEGSWLTVV.

The chain has TRBV19 and TRBJ1-5; D unresolved. Per germline, CDR1 LNHDA and CDR2 SQIVND (reference sequence). CDR3 size: 14 residues. V gave up 0 bases and J gave up 3 bases, with 6 bases separating them. CDR3 sequence reads: CASSIDTPNQPQHF. The CDR3 DNA follows: TGTGCCAGTAGTATAGATACCCCCAATCAGCCCCAGCATTTT.

The V call is TRBV18, the J call TRBJ2-7, with D perhaps matching TRBD1 (7 bases). V was clipped by 2 bases and J by 3 bases, with 14 bases between them. Germline CDR1 reads KGHSH; CDR2 reads LQKENI. The CDR3 covers 15 residues. The CDR3 is CASSPGQGGYYEQYF. DNA for the CDR3: TGTGCCAGCTCACCAGGCCAGGGGGGCTACTACGAGCAGTACTTC.

This chain joins TRBV4-1 and TRBJ2-2, with 9 bases fitting TRBD2. This CDR3 is 16 amino acids long. The V segment lost 7 bases and the J segment 3 bases; nucleotides outside the gene matches: 9. Germline assignment: CDR1 MGHRA and CDR2 YSYEKL. CDR3 residues: CASTDLAGLDTGELFF. CDR3 DNA: TGCGCCAGCACCGATCTAGCGGGACTAGACACCGGGGAGCTGTTTTTT.

The V gene is TRBV7-9, the J gene TRBJ2-1; D may correspond to TRBD1 or TRBD2 (5 bases each). The CDR3 consists of 14 residues. Per the germline V gene, CDR1 is SEHNR and CDR2 is FQNEAQ (reference sequence). Deletions cut 5 bases from V and 7 bases from J, with 15 bases between. The CDR3 bases are TGTGCCAGCAGCATAGAGGGGAACCTGAATGAGCAGTTCTTC. It is translated as CASSIEGNLNEQFF.

V usage is TRBV4-1 and J usage is TRBJ2-5; possibly TRBD1 for D (6 bases). The J call may be incorrect, as the DNA end agrees better with TRBJ2-7. The CDR3 runs to 15 residues. Germline lookup yields CDR1 MGHRA and CDR2 YSYEKL. This CDR3 is CASSRSPTGTYEQYF. The CDR3 nucleotides read TGCGCCAGCAGCCGAAGCCCGACAGGAACCTACGAGCAGTACTTC.

This clone was seen only once. The chain carries TRBV28 and TRBJ2-7; TRBD1 matches at 7 bases. In germline, CDR1 is MDHEN, CDR2 SYDVKM. CDR3 length: 13 amino acids. J gave up 7 bases and V 6 bases, and 9 bases lay outside the gene matches. In DNA, the CDR3 is TGTGCCAGCAGGACAGGGAATGTTGGGGAGCAGTACTTC. It is translated as CASRTGNVGEQYF.

The chain carries TRBV5-6 and TRBJ1-5; D unresolved. V dropped 1 base and J dropped 5 bases, with 22 bases sitting between them. There are 18 residues in the CDR3. Germline lookup yields CDR1 SGHDT and CDR2 YYEEEE. CDR3 bases: TGTGCCAGCAGCTTGCACGGCGATCCCGCGTATGGAGATCAGCCCCAGCATTTT. Translating it yields CASSLHGDPAYGDQPQHF.

The chain links TRBV5-1 to TRBJ2-3; 14 nucleotides line up with TRBD2. CDR1 SGHRS and CDR2 YFSETQ come from the germline V gene. The length of the CDR3 is 18 residues. V was pared by 5 bases and J by 7 bases, with 15 bases of the junction left unmatched. The DNA for the CDR3 is TGCGCCAGCAGGCATGCCAGGGGACTAGCGGGAGCTTTGAATACGCAGTATTTT. This codes for CASRHARGLAGALNTQYF.

This clone was observed at least ten times. The chain combines TRBV19 with TRBJ1-5, with D perhaps TRBD1 (6 bases). Trimming removed 6 bases from V and 1 base from J, with 19 bases in between. This CDR3 has 17 residues. CDR1 LNHDA and CDR2 SQIVND come from the germline V gene (reference sequence). CDR3 loop: CASRTPGAGGSNQPQHF. Written as DNA, the CDR3 is TGTGCCAGTAGGACCCCAGGGGCTGGGGGGAGCAATCAGCCCCAGCATTTT.

J is TRBJ1-1 and V is TRBV30; TRBD1 might be the D (5 bases). V lost 1 base and J 0 bases, leaving 15 bases between the germline ends. The germline gives CDR1 GTSNPN, CDR2 SVGIG (reference sequence). The CDR3 has 16 amino acids. The CDR3 reads CAWSAGRSVMNTEAFF. In nucleotides, the CDR3 is TGTGCCTGGAGTGCGGGGCGTTCAGTAATGAACACTGAAGCTTTCTTT. Looking up the rest from reference TRBV30 and TRBJ1-1 gives the full variable domain: SQTIHQWPATLVQPVGSPLSLECTVEGTSNPNLYWYRQAAGRGLQLLFYSVGIGQISSEVPQNLSASRPQDRQFILSSKKLLLSDSGFYLCAWSAGRSVMNTEAFFGQGTRLTVV.

J is TRBJ1-2 and V is TRBV16; D not certain. V was shortened by 7 bases and J by 0 bases, with 12 bases between the two germline ends. The CDR3 has 14 amino acids. CDR1 is KGHSY and CDR2 is FQNENV in the germline V gene. CDR3 in amino acids: CASTPDPANYGYTF. CDR3 bases: TGTGCCAGCACCCCAGACCCAGCTAACTATGGCTACACCTTC.

The V gene is TRBV5-1, the J gene TRBJ2-7; TRBD1 agrees at 9 bases. The CDR3 has 17 amino acids. V lost 1 base to trimming and J lost 0 bases; unmatched junction nucleotides: 8. Germline CDR1 and CDR2: SGHRS and YFSETQ. CDR3 loop: CASSLFGTGIPSYEQYF. CDR3 sequence (DNA): TGCGCCAGCAGCTTGTTCGGGACAGGGATCCCCTCCTACGAGCAGTACTTC.

In nucleotides, the CDR3 is TGCGCCAGCAGTCATTACACCGGAACATATGGCTACACCTTC. This sequence encodes CASSHYTGTYGYTF. The V and J genes are TRBV4-1 and TRBJ1-2; D unresolved. CDR3 length: 14 amino acids. The V and J ends lost 6 bases and 5 bases respectively, with 16 bases between them. Looked up from germline, CDR1 is MGHRA and CDR2 is YSYEKL.

This rearrangement joins TRBV21-1 to TRBJ2-7; the table's D call, TRBD1, has no DNA check behind it. TRBV21-1 is described as a pseudogene. This CDR3 has 12 residues. The DNA for the CDR3 is TGTGCCAGCAGCTCAGGGGGATACGAGCAGTACTTC. Translating gives CASSSGGYEQYF.